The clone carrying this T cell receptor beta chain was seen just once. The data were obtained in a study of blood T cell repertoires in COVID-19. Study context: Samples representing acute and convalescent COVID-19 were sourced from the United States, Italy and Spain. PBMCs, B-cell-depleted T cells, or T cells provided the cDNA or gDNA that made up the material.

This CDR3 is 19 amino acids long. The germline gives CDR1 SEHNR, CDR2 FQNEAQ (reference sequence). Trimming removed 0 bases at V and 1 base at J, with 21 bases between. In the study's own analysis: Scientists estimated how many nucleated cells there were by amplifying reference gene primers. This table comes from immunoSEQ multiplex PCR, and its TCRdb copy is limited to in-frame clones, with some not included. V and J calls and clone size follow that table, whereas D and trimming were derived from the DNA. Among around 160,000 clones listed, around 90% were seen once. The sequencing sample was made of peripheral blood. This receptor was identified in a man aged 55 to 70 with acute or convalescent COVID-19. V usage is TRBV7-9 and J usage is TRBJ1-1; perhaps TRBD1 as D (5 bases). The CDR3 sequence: CASSLARRGTRLSNTEAFF. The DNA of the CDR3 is TGTGCCAGCAGCTTAGCTCGAAGAGGGACTCGGCTCTCGAACACTGAAGCTTTCTTT.